The clone carrying this TCR beta chain occurred once. What it recognizes is unknown. The CDR3 covers 15 residues. The V and J ends lost 0 bases and 3 bases respectively, with 12 bases between them. CDR1 and CDR2 from the germline V gene are SGHRS and YFSETQ. This entry comes from a study of T-cell reconstitution after alpha-beta-depleted transplantation in children. Study-wide findings and caveats: Once a year had passed after transplant, T-cell counts and diversity came mostly from newly produced T cells.

Molecular barcoding with unique molecular identifiers was used for the TCRbeta library. TCRdb called the PCR reads again in MiXCR, with one record for every CDR3 protein. The table includes about 300,000 distinct CDR3 sequences, over 9% detected once. The chain employs TRBV5-1 and TRBJ1-1; D ambiguous. Sample: PBMCs, taken before TCRalphabeta/CD19-depleted stem cell transplant. The source of this sequence is a boy younger than two with acute myeloid leukemia, due to receive a stem cell transplant. The DNA for the CDR3 is TGCGCCAGCAGCTTGGATCAACAGCGGTACACTGAAGCTTTCTTT. Amino acid sequence: CASSLDQQRYTEAFF.